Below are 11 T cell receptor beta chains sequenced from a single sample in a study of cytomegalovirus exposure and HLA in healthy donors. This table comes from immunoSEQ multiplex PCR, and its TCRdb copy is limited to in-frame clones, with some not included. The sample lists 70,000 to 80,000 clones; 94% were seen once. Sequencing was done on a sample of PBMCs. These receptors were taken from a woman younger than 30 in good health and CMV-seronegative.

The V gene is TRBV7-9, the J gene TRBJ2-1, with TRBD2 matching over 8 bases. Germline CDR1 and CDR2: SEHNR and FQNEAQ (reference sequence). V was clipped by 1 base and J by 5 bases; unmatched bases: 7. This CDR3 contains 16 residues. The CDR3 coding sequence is TGTGCCAGCAGCTTAGTGGACGGGGGGGCAAACAATGAGCAGTTCTTC. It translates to CASSLVDGGANNEQFF.

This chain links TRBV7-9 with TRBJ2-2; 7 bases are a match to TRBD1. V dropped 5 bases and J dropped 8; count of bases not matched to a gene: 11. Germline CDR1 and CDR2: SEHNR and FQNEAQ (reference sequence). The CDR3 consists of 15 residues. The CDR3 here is CASSQTGSQGGELFF. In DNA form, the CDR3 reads TGTGCCAGCAGCCAGACAGGGTCCCAAGGTGGGGAGCTGTTTTTT.

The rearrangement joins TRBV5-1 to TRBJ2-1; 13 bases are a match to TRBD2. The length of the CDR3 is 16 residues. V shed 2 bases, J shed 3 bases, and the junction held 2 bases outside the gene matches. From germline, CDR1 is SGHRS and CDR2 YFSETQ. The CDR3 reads CASSLGTSGNYNEQFF. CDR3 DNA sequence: TGCGCCAGCAGCTTAGGGACTAGCGGGAACTACAATGAGCAGTTCTTC.

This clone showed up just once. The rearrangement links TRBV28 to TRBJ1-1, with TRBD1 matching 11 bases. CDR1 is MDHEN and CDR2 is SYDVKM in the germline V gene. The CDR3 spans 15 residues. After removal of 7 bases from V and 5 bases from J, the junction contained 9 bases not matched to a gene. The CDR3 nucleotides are TGTGCCAGCACGCCCTCGGACAGGGGGCATACTGAAGCTTTCTTT. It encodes CASTPSDRGHTEAFF.

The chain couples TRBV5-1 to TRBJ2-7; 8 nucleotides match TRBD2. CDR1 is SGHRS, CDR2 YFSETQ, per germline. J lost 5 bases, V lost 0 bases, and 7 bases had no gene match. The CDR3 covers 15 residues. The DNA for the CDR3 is TGCGCCAGCAGCTTGGAGGCTAGCGGGTACAACGAGCAGTACTTC. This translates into CASSLEASGYNEQYF.

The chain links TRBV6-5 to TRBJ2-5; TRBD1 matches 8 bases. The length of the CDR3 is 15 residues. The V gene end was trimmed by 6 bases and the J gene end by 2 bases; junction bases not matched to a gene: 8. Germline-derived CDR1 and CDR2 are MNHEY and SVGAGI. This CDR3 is CASSRGTGPQETQYF. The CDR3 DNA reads TGTGCCAGCAGCCGAGGGACAGGACCTCAAGAGACCCAGTACTTC.

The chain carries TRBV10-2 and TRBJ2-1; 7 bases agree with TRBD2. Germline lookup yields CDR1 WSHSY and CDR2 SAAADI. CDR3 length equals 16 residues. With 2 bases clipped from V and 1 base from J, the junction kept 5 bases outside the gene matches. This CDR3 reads CASSENTGGSYNEQFF. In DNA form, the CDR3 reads TGCGCCAGCAGTGAGAACACGGGGGGATCCTACAATGAGCAGTTCTTC.

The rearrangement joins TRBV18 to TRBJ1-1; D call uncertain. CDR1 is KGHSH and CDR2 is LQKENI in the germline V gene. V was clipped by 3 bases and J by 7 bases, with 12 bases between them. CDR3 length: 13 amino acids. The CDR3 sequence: CASSPLRVGEAFF. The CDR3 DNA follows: TGTGCCAGCTCACCGCTACGGGTCGGTGAAGCTTTCTTT.

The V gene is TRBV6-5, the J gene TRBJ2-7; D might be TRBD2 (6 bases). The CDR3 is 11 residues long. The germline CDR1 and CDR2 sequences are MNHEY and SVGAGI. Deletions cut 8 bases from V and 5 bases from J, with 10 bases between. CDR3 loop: CASPSGDEQYF. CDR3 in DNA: TGTGCCAGCCCGTCGGGGGACGAGCAGTACTTC.

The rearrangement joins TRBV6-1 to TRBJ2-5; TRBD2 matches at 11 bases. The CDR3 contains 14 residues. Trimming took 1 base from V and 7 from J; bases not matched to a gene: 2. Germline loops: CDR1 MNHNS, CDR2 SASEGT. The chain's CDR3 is CASSEGLAGRTQYF. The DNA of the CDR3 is TGTGCCAGCAGTGAAGGACTAGCGGGAAGGACCCAGTACTTC.

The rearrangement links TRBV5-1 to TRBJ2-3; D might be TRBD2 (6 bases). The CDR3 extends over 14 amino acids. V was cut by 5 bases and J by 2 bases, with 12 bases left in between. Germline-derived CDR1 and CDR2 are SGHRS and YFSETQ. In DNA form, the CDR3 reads TGCGCCAGCAGATACGGGAGTACCACAGATACGCAGTATTTT. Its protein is CASRYGSTTDTQYF.